This TCR beta chain comes out of a study of blood T cell repertoires in COVID-19 (dated by TCRdb to 2018 to 2021). Study-wide context: Samples covering the acute and convalescent phases of COVID-19 were provided by collaborators in the United States, Italy and Spain. Where HLA class I and class II types were available, the types were taken from metadata supplied by the sample provider, not from assay-based typing. The samples were drawn from the first 160 participants of the ongoing ImmuneRACE study and from 1,254 subjects provided by 6 global collaborators. The prospective study material was composed of cDNA or gDNA derived from T cells, B-cell-depleted T cells, or PBMCs. Sample metadata almost always included a de-identified subject ID, COVID-19 status, age in years and sex. Subjects who had been exposed to COVID-19, were actively infected with it, or had recovered from it provided the deeply sampled blood TCRbeta repertoires that made up the dataset. The repertoires were made available in a free public database intended to serve as a resource for research on the immune response to SARS-CoV-2. Study-wide findings and limitations: How much clinical and demographic metadata was included differed by source and by participant, and the metadata was provided uncurated.

TCRbeta CDR3 regions were amplified from genomic DNA by means of the immunoSEQ Assay, a bias-controlled multiplex PCR. The published analysis was carried out like this. Within the assay, amplification of reference gene primers was used to estimate how many nucleated cells each sample contained. To quantify the absolute abundance of each unique TCRbeta CDR3 rearrangement, sequence reads were collapsed and filtered. For each sample, productive Simpson clonality was calculated as the square root of Simpson's diversity index over productive rearrangements. Not all clones reach the TCRdb copy of this immuneACCESS table, which keeps in-frame sequences only. Checked studies attribute under half of the gap to unresolved V genes and leave the rest unexplained. V and J calls and clone size are as listed in that table; D and trimming were resolved from the DNA. The sample table holds fewer than 300,000 clones, of which approximately 87% were seen once. 2.3% of the sample belongs to the ten largest clones.

Comment on this clone: Its antigen specificity is not known. No base quality information exists; no much larger clone differs at one position.

The collaborating institutions used their own protocols to collect whole blood in K2EDTA tubes. Collaborator samples were shipped for TCRbeta analysis as frozen whole blood, isolated PBMCs, or DNA extracted from either sample type. CDR1 and CDR2, looked up from the germline V gene, are LGHNA and YSLEER. From V the trimming removes 0 bases and from J it removes 4 bases, while the gene matches leave 12 bases of the junction unaccounted for. Spanning cysteine to phenylalanine, the CDR3 consists of 17 amino acids. Only CDR3 DNA is held: 51 bases, read in frame from base 1. Recombination connected TRBV4-3 to TRBJ2-7; 7 bases in the junction line up with TRBD2. The sequenced sample was peripheral blood. The sequence derives from a woman aged 45-59 years with acute or convalescent COVID-19. The DNA reads as follows: TGCGCCAGCAGCCAAGATGAATGGGAGGGGCAGAATTACGAGCAGTACTTC. It translates to CASSQDEWEGQNYEQYF.